This T cell receptor beta chain emerged from a study of shared clonotypes between healthy human individuals. Germline V gene sequence: CDR1 MNHEY, CDR2 SMNVEV (reference sequence). This CDR3 is 14 amino acids long. With V trimmed by 4 bases and J by 6 bases, 8 bases remained unmatched. Naive CD8 isolation took CD45RO-negative cells positively selected for CCR7 and excluded terminally differentiated effector memory CD45RA+ cells. The repertoire was sequenced with immunoSEQ multiplex PCR; TCRdb's copy has only in-frame clones and lacks some. The sample lists approximately 840,000 clones, roughly 96% seen once, with approximately 0.2% in the top ten. This clone was recorded once.

The sequencing input was naive CD8+ T cells sorted from blood. The TCR originated in a man younger than 45 in good health. This rearrangement joins TRBV27 to TRBJ1-2; 7 bases fit TRBD1. The CDR3 sequence is CASSSLTGADGYTF. DNA for the CDR3: TGTGCCAGCAGTTCCTTAACAGGGGCAGATGGCTACACCTTC.